Following are 21 T cell receptor beta chains from one sample sequenced in a study of beta chain features in type 1 diabetes. The entirety of the isolated RNA underwent reverse transcription, so expressed TCRB transcripts were sequenced. The assay was immunoSEQ multiplex PCR, and TCRdb's table has in-frame clones only and misses some. The table includes under 900,000 clones, roughly a sixth detected once. Sequencing was performed on naive CD4+ T cells from blood. These receptors all come from a woman between 18 and 29 years old in good health.

The rearrangement joins TRBV28 to TRBJ2-7; D is perhaps TRBD1 or TRBD2 (5 bases each). The CDR3 sequence is 14 residues long. Trimming cost V 8 bases and J 3 bases, with 17 bases left between them. Germline lookup yields CDR1 MDHEN and CDR2 SYDVKM. CDR3 residues: CASSRGDRHYEQYF. The CDR3 DNA reads TGTGCCAGCTCACGGGGCGACAGACACTACGAGCAGTACTTC.

V and J are TRBV28 and TRBJ2-7; D is perhaps TRBD2 (7 bases). Looked up from germline, CDR1 is MDHEN and CDR2 is SYDVKM. V lost 5 bases and J lost 6, with 14 bases in between. This CDR3 spans 13 amino acids. CDR3: CASSLGGGGEQYF. Written as DNA, the CDR3 is TGTGCCAGCAGTCTTGGGGGAGGGGGCGAGCAGTACTTC. Complete variable domain (other parts from reference TRBV28 and TRBJ2-7): DVKVTQSSRYLVKRTGEKVFLECVQDMDHENMFWYRQDPGLGLRLIYFSYDVKMKEKGDIPEGYSVSREKKERFSLILESASTNQTSMYLCASSLGGGGEQYFGPGTRLTVT.

This chain uses TRBV10-3 with TRBJ1-1; 7 bases match TRBD1. Trimming at V came to 5 bases and at J to 6 bases, leaving 3 bases not matched to a gene. Germline V gene lookup returns CDR1 ENHRY and CDR2 SYGVKD. This CDR3 has 12 residues. CDR3 in amino acids: CAISQTGSEAFF. The CDR3 coding sequence is TGTGCCATCAGTCAGACAGGGTCTGAAGCTTTCTTT.

The chain has TRBV7-3 and TRBJ1-2; 7 positions match TRBD1. V lost 3 bases and J lost 8; bases outside the gene matches: 12. The CDR3 loop spans 15 amino acids. Germline CDR1 and CDR2: SGHTA and FQGTGA. This CDR3 is CASSFPGTAPGGYTF. The CDR3 nucleotides read TGTGCCAGCAGCTTTCCCGGGACAGCCCCTGGAGGCTACACCTTC. Filled out from reference TRBV7-3 and TRBJ1-2, the complete variable domain reads GAGVSQTPSNKVTEKGKYVELRCDPISGHTALYWYRQSLGQGPEFLIYFQGTGAADDSGLPNDRFFAVRPEGSVSTLKIQRTERGDSAVYLCASSFPGTAPGGYTFGSGTRLTVV.

This clone came up a few times. The genes are TRBV2 and TRBJ1-4; 12 bases line up with TRBD1. The CDR3 runs 17 residues. The J segment lost 2 bases and the V segment lost 8 bases, leaving 9 bases of the junction unmatched. Germline CDR1 SNHLY, CDR2 FYNNEI. The CDR3 DNA sequence: TGTGCCAGCGCAACCGGGACAGGGGGCTTCACTAATGAAAAACTGTTTTTT. This codes for CASATGTGGFTNEKLFF. Based on the CDR3 plus reference TRBV2 and TRBJ1-4, the full variable domain is EPEVTQTPSHQVTQMGQEVILRCVPISNHLYFYWYRQILGQKVEFLVSFYNNEISEKSEIFDDQFSVERPDGSNFTLKIRSTKLEDSAMYFCASATGTGGFTNEKLFFGSGTQLSVL.

As for this clone: The sample has other DNA sequences that encode this CDR3 too. The rearrangement links TRBV10-3 to TRBJ2-1, with a possible D match to TRBD1 (6 bases). V was cut by 0 bases and J by 10 bases, with 7 bases left in between. Germline CDR1 and CDR2: ENHRY and SYGVKD. This CDR3 region has 12 residues. The CDR3 DNA follows: TGTGCCATCAGTGAGTCAACAGGGGAGCAGTTCTTC. Translated: CAISESTGEQFF.

This clone has only a few counts. The rearrangement joins TRBV5-1 to TRBJ2-7; 7 nucleotides match TRBD2. This CDR3 has 15 amino acids. CDR1 and CDR2 (germline): SGHRS, YFSETQ. Germline trimming cut 4 bases from V and 3 bases from J; bases unmatched to any gene: 10. The CDR3 sequence is CASSVAGTTHYEQYF. CDR3 sequence (DNA): TGCGCCAGCAGCGTCGCCGGGACTACGCACTACGAGCAGTACTTC.

This chain links TRBV6-5 with TRBJ2-3, with no clear D. CDR1 MNHEY and CDR2 SVGAGI come from the germline V gene. V was clipped by 6 bases and J by 9 bases, with 16 bases between them. CDR3 length equals 13 residues. The CDR3 is CASSPRQRWTQYF. CDR3 in DNA: TGTGCCAGCAGCCCCCGTCAGCGTTGGACGCAGTATTTT.

A word on this clone: Other DNA variants within this sample encode the same CDR3. V gene TRBV5-1 combines with J gene TRBJ2-7; 9 bases map to TRBD2. V lost 7 bases and J lost 1; bases outside the gene matches: 6. Germline values: CDR1 SGHRS, CDR2 YFSETQ. This CDR3 is built from 14 residues. The CDR3 loop reads CASSGLAGSYEQYF. DNA of the CDR3: TGCGCCAGCTCCGGGCTAGCGGGATCCTACGAGCAGTACTTC. Variable domain in full (rest from reference TRBV5-1 and TRBJ2-7): KAGVTQTPRYLIKTRGQQVTLSCSPISGHRSVSWYQQTPGQGLQFLFEYFSETQRNKGNFPGRFSGRQFSNSRSEMNVSTLELGDSALYLCASSGLAGSYEQYFGPGTRLTVT.

The genes are TRBV28 and TRBJ1-2; no reliable D call. The ends were cut back, 5 bases at V and 4 bases at J, with 8 bases in the middle. The germline V gene encodes CDR1 MDHEN and CDR2 SYDVKM. The CDR3 has 12 residues. This chain's CDR3 is CASSRSIYGYTF. CDR3 coding DNA: TGTGCCAGCAGTCGCAGTATCTATGGCTACACCTTC.

The rearrangement uses TRBV19 and TRBJ2-7, with D perhaps matching TRBD1 or TRBD2 (6 bases each). Between the trimmed V and J ends, which lost 5 bases and 2 bases, there was a span of 16 bases. The CDR3 is 15 amino acids. Germline CDR1 reads LNHDA; CDR2 reads SQIVND (reference sequence). The CDR3 nucleotides are TGTGCCAGTAGTGTCGGGGTAGGGGGGACCTACGAGCAGTACTTC. Translation: CASSVGVGGTYEQYF.

The chain couples TRBV6-6 to TRBJ1-1; D not certain. Trimming shortened V by 6 bases and J by 0 bases, and 8 bases separated the two germline ends. CDR1 is MNHNY, CDR2 SVGAGI, per germline (reference sequence). This CDR3 is built from 13 residues. CDR3 in DNA: TGTGCCAGCAGCTCCCTCCTGAACACTGAAGCTTTCTTT. Translated: CASSSLLNTEAFF.

The sample holds a few counts of this clone. The chain joins TRBV7-9 to TRBJ2-5; D tentatively fits TRBD1 or TRBD2 (5 bases each). Germline CDR1 is SEHNR and CDR2 is FQNEAQ (reference sequence). V was shortened by 4 bases and J by 1 base, with 7 bases between the two germline ends. This CDR3 has 13 amino acids. The CDR3 sequence is CASSSGPQETQYF. CDR3 coding DNA: TGTGCCAGCAGCTCGGGACCCCAAGAGACCCAGTACTTC.

This clone was seen a few times. The chain links TRBV27 to TRBJ2-3; tentatively, D is TRBD1 (6 bases). V shed 5 bases and J shed 6 bases, with 24 bases lying between them. Germline V CDR1 and CDR2: MNHEY, SMNVEV (reference sequence). CDR3 length equals 17 residues. CDR3 sequence: CASSPFWTASGVDTQYF. The CDR3 DNA reads as TGTGCCAGCAGTCCTTTTTGGACAGCCTCCGGGGTCGATACGCAGTATTTT.

V gene TRBV28 combines with J gene TRBJ1-2; 9 bases fit TRBD1. CDR1 MDHEN and CDR2 SYDVKM come from the germline V gene. This CDR3 comprises 14 residues. V lost 4 bases, J lost 8 bases, and 8 bases stayed unmatched. CDR3 nucleotides: TGTGCCAGCAGTTCGGGACAGGGTATGAGAGGCTACACCTTC. It yields the protein CASSSGQGMRGYTF.

The V and J genes are TRBV7-8 and TRBJ2-1; 7 bases align to TRBD2. Trimming removed 0 bases from V and 9 bases from J; junction bases left unmatched: 5. Germline values: CDR1 SGHVS, CDR2 FQNEAQ. The CDR3 has 14 residues. The CDR3 DNA follows: TGTGCCAGCAGCTTAGCGAAAGCGGGACGTGAGCAGTTCTTC. Translating it yields CASSLAKAGREQFF. The variable domain in full, with the rest retrieved from reference TRBV7-8 and TRBJ2-1, is GAGVSQSPRYKVAKRGQDVALRCDPISGHVSLFWYQQALGQGPEFLTYFQNEAQLDKSGLPSDRFFAERPEGSVSTLKIQRTQQEDSAVYLCASSLAKAGREQFFGPGTRLTVL.

This clone was found a few times. The chain carries TRBV6-5 and TRBJ1-3, with D unresolved. Trimming removed 0 bases from V and 2 bases from J, with 11 bases in between. The germline CDR1 and CDR2 sequences are MNHEY and SVGAGI. There are 16 residues in the CDR3. The CDR3 sequence: CASSYSLPEAGNTIYF. DNA for the CDR3: TGTGCCAGCAGTTACTCGTTACCAGAAGCTGGAAACACCATATATTTT.

The rearrangement joins TRBV2 to TRBJ2-1, with 10 positions matching TRBD2. The CDR3 contains 14 residues. The germline V gene encodes CDR1 SNHLY and CDR2 FYNNEI. The V segment lost 4 bases and the J segment 7 bases; nucleotides outside the gene matches: 4. DNA of the CDR3: TGTGCCAGCAGTGTGCTAGCGGGAGAGAATGAGCAGTTCTTC. Translated, it gives CASSVLAGENEQFF.

V and J are TRBV11-2 and TRBJ1-2; TRBD1 matches at 8 bases. From germline, CDR1 is SGHAT and CDR2 FQNNGV. After removal of 5 bases from V and 8 bases from J, the junction contained 10 bases not matched to a gene. The CDR3 is 14 amino acids. The CDR3 loop reads CASSPQGAGVGYTF. DNA of the CDR3: TGTGCCAGCAGCCCCCAGGGGGCTGGGGTGGGCTACACCTTC.

The genes are TRBV7-3 and TRBJ2-1; D is possibly TRBD1 (6 bases). Germline V lookup: CDR1 SGHTA, CDR2 FQGTGA. The CDR3 sequence is 15 residues long. V lost 2 bases and J lost 4, with 12 bases in between. Written as DNA, the CDR3 is TGTGCCAGCAGCTTATCGAACAGGGCTTACAATGAGCAGTTCTTC. Its protein is CASSLSNRAYNEQFF.

This clone occurred a few times. This rearrangement joins TRBV5-4 to TRBJ2-2; tentative D call: TRBD2 (5 bases). Germline V CDR1 and CDR2: SGHNT, YYREEE (reference sequence). Trimming left V 6 bases short and J 0 bases short, with 12 bases between. This CDR3 is built from 15 residues. The CDR3 is CASTLGLPNTGELFF. The CDR3, as DNA: TGTGCCAGCACCCTCGGACTTCCGAACACCGGGGAGCTGTTTTTT.